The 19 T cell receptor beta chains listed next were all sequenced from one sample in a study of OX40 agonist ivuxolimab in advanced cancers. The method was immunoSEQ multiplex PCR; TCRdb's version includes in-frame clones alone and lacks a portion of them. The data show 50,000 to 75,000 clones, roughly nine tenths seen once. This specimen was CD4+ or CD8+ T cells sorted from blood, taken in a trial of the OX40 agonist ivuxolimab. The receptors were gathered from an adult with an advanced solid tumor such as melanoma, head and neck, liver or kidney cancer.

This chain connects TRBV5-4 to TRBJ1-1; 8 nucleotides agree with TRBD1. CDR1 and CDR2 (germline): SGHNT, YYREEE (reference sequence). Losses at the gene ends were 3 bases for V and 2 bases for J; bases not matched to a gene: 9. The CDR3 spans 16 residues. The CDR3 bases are TGTGCCAGCAGCTCCCCAGGGGGCGTTTATAACACTGAAGCTTTCTTT. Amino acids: CASSSPGGVYNTEAFF.

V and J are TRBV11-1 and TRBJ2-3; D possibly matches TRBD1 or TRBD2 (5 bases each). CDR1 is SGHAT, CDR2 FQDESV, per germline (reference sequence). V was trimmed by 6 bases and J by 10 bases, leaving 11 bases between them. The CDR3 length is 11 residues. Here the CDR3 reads CASRTGTAQYF. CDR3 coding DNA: TGTGCCAGCAGAACCGGGACGGCGCAGTATTTT.

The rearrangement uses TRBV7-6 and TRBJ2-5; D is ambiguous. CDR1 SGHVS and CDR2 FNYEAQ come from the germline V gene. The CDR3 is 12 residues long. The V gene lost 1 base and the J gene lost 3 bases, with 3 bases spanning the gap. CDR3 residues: CASSLVEETQYF. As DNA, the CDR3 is TGTGCCAGCAGCTTAGTGGAAGAGACCCAGTACTTC.

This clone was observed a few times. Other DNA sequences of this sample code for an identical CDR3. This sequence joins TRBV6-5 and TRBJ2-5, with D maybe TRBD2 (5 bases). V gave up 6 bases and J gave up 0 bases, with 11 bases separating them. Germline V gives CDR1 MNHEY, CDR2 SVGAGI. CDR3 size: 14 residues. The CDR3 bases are TGTGCCAGCAGGCTGAGGGAGTACCAAGAGACCCAGTACTTC. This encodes CASRLREYQETQYF.

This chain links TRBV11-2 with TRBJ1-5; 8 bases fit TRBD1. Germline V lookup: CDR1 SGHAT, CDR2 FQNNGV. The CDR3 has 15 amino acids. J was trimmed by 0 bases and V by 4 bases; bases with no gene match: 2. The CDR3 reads CASSSGQASNQPQHF. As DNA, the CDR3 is TGTGCCAGCAGCTCGGGACAGGCTAGCAATCAGCCCCAGCATTTT.

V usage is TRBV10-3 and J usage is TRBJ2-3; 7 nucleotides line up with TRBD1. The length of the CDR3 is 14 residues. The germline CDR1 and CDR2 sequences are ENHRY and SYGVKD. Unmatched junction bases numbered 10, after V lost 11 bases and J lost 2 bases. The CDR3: CALGVDRHTDTQYF. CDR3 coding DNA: TGTGCCCTCGGGGTGGACAGGCACACAGATACGCAGTATTTT.

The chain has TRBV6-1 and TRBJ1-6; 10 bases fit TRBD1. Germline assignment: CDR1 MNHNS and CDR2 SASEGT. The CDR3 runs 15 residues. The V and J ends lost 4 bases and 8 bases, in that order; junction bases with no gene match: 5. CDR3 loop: CASSVGTGDDSPLHF. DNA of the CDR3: TGTGCCAGCAGTGTCGGGACAGGGGACGATTCACCCCTCCACTTT.

The CDR3 here is CASSQVEGTDEKLFF. The CDR3 nucleotides are TGCGCCAGCAGCCAAGTTGAGGGGACTGATGAAAAACTGTTTTTT. The chain joins TRBV4-1 to TRBJ1-4; maybe TRBD1 (5 bases). V was clipped by 1 base and J by 6 bases, with 12 bases between them. Per germline, CDR1 MGHRA and CDR2 YSYEKL. This CDR3 comprises 15 residues.

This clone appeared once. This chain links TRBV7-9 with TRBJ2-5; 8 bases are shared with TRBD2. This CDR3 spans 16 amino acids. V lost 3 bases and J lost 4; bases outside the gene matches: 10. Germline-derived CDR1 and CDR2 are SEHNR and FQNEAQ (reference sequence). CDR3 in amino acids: CASSFPRGGSVETQYF. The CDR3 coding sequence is TGTGCCAGCAGCTTCCCCCGGGGGGGATCAGTAGAGACCCAGTACTTC.

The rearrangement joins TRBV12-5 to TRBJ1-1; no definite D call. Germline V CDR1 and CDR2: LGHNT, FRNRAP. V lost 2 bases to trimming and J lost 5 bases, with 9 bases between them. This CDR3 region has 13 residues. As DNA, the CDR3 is TGTGCTAGTGGTTTGTTCCGGGAGACTGAAGCTTTCTTT. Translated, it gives CASGLFRETEAFF.

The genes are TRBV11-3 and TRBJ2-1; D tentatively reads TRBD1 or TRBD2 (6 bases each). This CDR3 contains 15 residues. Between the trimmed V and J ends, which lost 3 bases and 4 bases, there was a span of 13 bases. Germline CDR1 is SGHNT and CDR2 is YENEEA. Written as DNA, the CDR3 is TGTGCCAGCAGCTTGTTGGGGGGCCTATACAATGAGCAGTTCTTC. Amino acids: CASSLLGGLYNEQFF.

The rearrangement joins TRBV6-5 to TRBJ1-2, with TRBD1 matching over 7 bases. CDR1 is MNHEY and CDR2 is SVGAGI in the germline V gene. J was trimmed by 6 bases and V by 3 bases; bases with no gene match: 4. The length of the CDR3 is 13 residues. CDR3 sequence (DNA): TGTGCCAGCAGTTATGGGACAGCGGATGGCTACACCTTC. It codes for CASSYGTADGYTF.

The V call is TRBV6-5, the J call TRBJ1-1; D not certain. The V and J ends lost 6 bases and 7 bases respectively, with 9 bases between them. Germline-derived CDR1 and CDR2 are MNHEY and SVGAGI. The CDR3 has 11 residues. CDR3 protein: CASRMGLEAFF. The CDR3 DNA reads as TGTGCCAGCAGAATGGGCCTTGAAGCTTTCTTT.

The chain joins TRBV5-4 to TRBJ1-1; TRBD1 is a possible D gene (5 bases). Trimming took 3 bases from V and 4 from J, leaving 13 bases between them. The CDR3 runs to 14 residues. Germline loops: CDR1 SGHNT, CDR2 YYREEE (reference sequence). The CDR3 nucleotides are TGTGCCAGCAGCTCATACGGGACGATCACTGAAGCTTTCTTT. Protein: CASSSYGTITEAFF.

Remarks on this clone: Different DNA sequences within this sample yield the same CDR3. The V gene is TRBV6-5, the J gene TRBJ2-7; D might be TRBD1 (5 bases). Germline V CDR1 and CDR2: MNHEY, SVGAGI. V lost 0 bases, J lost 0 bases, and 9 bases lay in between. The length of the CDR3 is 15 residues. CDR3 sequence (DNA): TGTGCCAGCAGTTACTCTCTTGACAGCTCCTACGAGCAGTACTTC. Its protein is CASSYSLDSSYEQYF.

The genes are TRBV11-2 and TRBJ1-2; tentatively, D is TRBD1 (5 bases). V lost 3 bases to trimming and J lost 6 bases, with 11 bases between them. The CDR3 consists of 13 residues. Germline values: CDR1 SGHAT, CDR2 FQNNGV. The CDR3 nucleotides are TGTGCCAGCAGCTTGGGACTGAGCCATGGCTACACCTTC. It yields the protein CASSLGLSHGYTF.

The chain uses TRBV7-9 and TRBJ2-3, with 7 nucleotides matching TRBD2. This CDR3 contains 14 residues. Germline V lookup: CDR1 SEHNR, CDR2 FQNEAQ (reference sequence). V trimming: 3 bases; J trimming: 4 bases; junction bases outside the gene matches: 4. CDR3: CASSLTSYPDTQYF. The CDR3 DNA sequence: TGTGCCAGCAGCTTGACTAGCTATCCAGATACGCAGTATTTT.

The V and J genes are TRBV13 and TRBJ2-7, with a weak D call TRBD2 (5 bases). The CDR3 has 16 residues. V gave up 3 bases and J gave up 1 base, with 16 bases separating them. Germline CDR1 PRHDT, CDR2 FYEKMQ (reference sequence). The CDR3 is CASSFLSGESSYEQYF. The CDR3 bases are TGTGCCAGCAGCTTTCTCAGTGGGGAGTCGTCCTACGAGCAGTACTTC.

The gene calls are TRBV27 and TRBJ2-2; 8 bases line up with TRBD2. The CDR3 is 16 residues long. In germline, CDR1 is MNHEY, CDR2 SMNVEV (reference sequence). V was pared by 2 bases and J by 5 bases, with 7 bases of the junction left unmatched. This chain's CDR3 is CASSLVAGSGTGELFF. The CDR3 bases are TGTGCCAGCAGTTTAGTAGCGGGGTCAGGAACCGGGGAGCTGTTTTTT.